A single sample gave rise to the 27 T cell receptor beta chains below, sequenced in a study of blood T cell repertoires in COVID-19. Assay used: immunoSEQ multiplex PCR; TCRdb lists only in-frame clones, some missing. The sample includes roughly 230,000 clones, around 81% of them seen just once. The sequenced sample consisted of PBMCs or T cells enriched from blood (not recorded which). These receptors originate from a man over 45 who had recovered from COVID-19.

The V gene is TRBV4-1, the J gene TRBJ1-5; 7 bases match TRBD1. CDR1 is MGHRA, CDR2 YSYEKL, per germline. The CDR3 runs 14 residues. Losses at the gene ends were 1 base for V and 13 bases for J; bases not matched to a gene: 10. CDR3 sequence (DNA): TGCGCCAGCAGCCAAGTAGGGGGGACAGCTTTGCAGCATTTT. It is translated as CASSQVGGTALQHF.

This chain links TRBV6-5 with TRBJ1-1; D is unclear. The germline gives CDR1 MNHEY, CDR2 SVGAGI. Trimming removed 5 bases at V and 11 bases at J, with 12 bases between. The CDR3 spans 11 residues. The CDR3 here is CASSTTFAAFF. As DNA, the CDR3 is TGTGCCAGCAGTACGACATTTGCCGCTTTCTTT.

The count of this clone is one. This chain connects TRBV5-1 to TRBJ2-1; 14 bases align to TRBD2. CDR3 size: 16 residues. Germline V gives CDR1 SGHRS, CDR2 YFSETQ. Germline trimming cut 3 bases from V and 8 bases from J; bases unmatched to any gene: 7. DNA of the CDR3: TGCGCCAGCAGCTCAAGGACTAGCGGGGGGTCCCATGAGCAGTTCTTC. Translation: CASSSRTSGGSHEQFF. The full variable domain, in which reference TRBV5-1 and TRBJ2-1 provide the parts outside the CDR3, is KAGVTQTPRYLIKTRGQQVTLSCSPISGHRSVSWYQQTPGQGLQFLFEYFSETQRNKGNFPGRFSGRQFSNSRSEMNVSTLELGDSALYLCASSSRTSGGSHEQFFGPGTRLTVL.

The V gene is TRBV5-5, the J gene TRBJ1-4; 7 positions match TRBD1. CDR3 length: 15 amino acids. Germline V gene sequence: CDR1 SGHKS, CDR2 YYEKEE (reference sequence). Losses at the gene ends were 6 bases for V and 3 bases for J; bases not matched to a gene: 8. The CDR3 protein is CASTLDGTANEKLFF. CDR3 DNA: TGTGCCAGCACCTTAGACGGGACAGCTAATGAAAAACTGTTTTTT.

In this sample, this clone turned up a few times. The rearrangement joins TRBV18 to TRBJ2-2; 8 bases map to TRBD2. V trimming: 2 bases; J trimming: 4 bases; junction bases outside the gene matches: 3. The CDR3 spans 15 residues. Germline lookup yields CDR1 KGHSH and CDR2 LQKENI. CDR3 protein: CASSPGGRSTGELFF. The CDR3 DNA sequence: TGTGCCAGCTCACCAGGCGGGAGGTCCACCGGGGAGCTGTTTTTT.

This chain's CDR3 is CAISVRGQDEQYF. The CDR3 nucleotides read TGTGCCATCAGCGTGAGGGGGCAGGACGAGCAGTACTTC. This sequence joins TRBV10-3 and TRBJ2-7; 7 nucleotides line up with TRBD1. After removal of 6 bases from V and 5 bases from J, the junction contained 7 bases not matched to a gene. CDR1 and CDR2 (germline): ENHRY, SYGVKD. The CDR3 runs 13 residues.

V gene TRBV4-1 combines with J gene TRBJ2-7; a weak D match, TRBD1 (6 bases). CDR1 and CDR2 (germline): MGHRA, YSYEKL. V gave up 8 bases and J gave up 5 bases, with 19 bases separating them. The CDR3 runs 14 residues. DNA for the CDR3: TGCGCCAGCTCCGTGGGCAGGGGTATCGACGAGCAGTACTTC. It encodes CASSVGRGIDEQYF.

The chain combines TRBV15 with TRBJ1-4; TRBD1 matches at 10 bases. The V segment lost 0 bases and the J segment 5 bases; nucleotides outside the gene matches: 6. This CDR3 is 17 amino acids long. Per germline, CDR1 LNHNV and CDR2 YYDKDF (reference sequence). The CDR3 sequence: CATSRDWDRGLNEKLFF. In DNA form, the CDR3 reads TGTGCCACCAGCAGAGATTGGGACAGGGGCTTAAATGAAAAACTGTTTTTT.

V is TRBV24-1 and J is TRBJ2-2; 8 bases align to TRBD2. Trimming removed 4 bases from V and 4 bases from J; junction bases left unmatched: 13. Germline lookup yields CDR1 KGHDR and CDR2 SFDVKD. The CDR3 has 18 amino acids. CDR3 in amino acids: CATSEPLGASGPTGELFF. In nucleotides, the CDR3 is TGTGCCACCAGTGAACCCCTTGGGGCTAGCGGGCCCACCGGGGAGCTGTTTTTT.

V gene TRBV12-2 combines with J gene TRBJ1-1. TRBV12-2 is described as a pseudogene. The CDR3 extends over 13 amino acids. The CDR3 loop is CAGYPGEDTEAFF. DNA of the CDR3: TGTGCAGGATACCCGGGGGAAGACACTGAAGCTTTCTTT.

V usage is TRBV2 and J usage is TRBJ2-2; 7 bases align to TRBD2. CDR1 SNHLY and CDR2 FYNNEI come from the germline V gene. V lost 7 bases, J lost 6 bases, and 11 bases stayed unmatched. This CDR3 is built from 15 residues. The CDR3 nucleotides are TGTGCCAGCACCCTAAGCGGGGTCCCCCCCGGGGAGCTGTTTTTT. It encodes CASTLSGVPPGELFF.

This sequence joins TRBV7-9 and TRBJ1-2, with D possibly matching TRBD1 (6 bases). The CDR3 runs 13 residues. V was shortened by 0 bases and J by 12 bases, with 14 bases between the two germline ends. The germline V gene has CDR1 SEHNR and CDR2 FQNEAQ (reference sequence). The CDR3 region is CASSLAGGPTNTF. CDR3 in DNA: TGTGCCAGCAGCTTAGCGGGGGGGCCGACTAACACCTTC. Using reference TRBV7-9 and TRBJ1-2 for the parts outside the CDR3, the full variable domain is DTGVSQNPRHKITKRGQNVTFRCDPISEHNRLYWYRQTLGQGPEFLTYFQNEAQLEKSRLLSDRFSAERPKGSFSTLEIQRTEQGDSAMYLCASSLAGGPTNTFGSGTRLTVV.

The V and J genes are TRBV5-1 and TRBJ2-7; 7 nucleotides align to TRBD2. The J segment lost 2 bases and the V segment lost 2 bases, leaving 7 bases of the junction unmatched. Germline CDR1 reads SGHRS; CDR2 reads YFSETQ. The CDR3 length is 15 residues. CDR3 coding DNA: TGCGCCAGCAGCTTCGGGGGGACCACGACCTACGAGCAGTACTTC. It encodes CASSFGGTTTYEQYF.

The rearrangement uses TRBV18 and TRBJ2-3, with D perhaps TRBD1 (5 bases). Germline V gives CDR1 KGHSH, CDR2 LQKENI. Trimming took off 6 bases at V and 7 bases at J, with 14 bases between the two ends. CDR3 length equals 13 residues. The CDR3 loop reads CASSRTGSYTQYF. The CDR3 nucleotides read TGTGCCAGCTCTCGCACAGGATCCTATACGCAGTATTTT. The whole variable domain, filled in from reference TRBV18 and TRBJ2-3, reads NAGVMQNPRHLVRRRGQEARLRCSPMKGHSHVYWYRQLPEEGLKFMVYLQKENIIDESGMPKERFSAEFPKEGPSILRIQQVVRGDSAAYFCASSRTGSYTQYFGPGTRLTVL.

This rearrangement joins TRBV6-2 or TRBV6-3 to TRBJ2-3, with D unresolved. Germline lookup yields CDR1 MNHEY and CDR2 SVGEGT. The ends were cut back, 0 bases at V and 6 bases at J, with 10 bases in the middle. There are 14 residues in the CDR3. DNA for the CDR3: TGTGCCAGCAGTTACTCCCGAGGTATCGATACGCAGTATTTT. This gives the protein CASSYSRGIDTQYF.

V and J are TRBV6-5 and TRBJ1-3; 11 bases are a match to TRBD1. Germline CDR1 is MNHEY and CDR2 is SVGAGI. The trim removed 2 bases at V and 4 bases at J, leaving 1 base unmatched. The CDR3 covers 15 residues. As DNA, the CDR3 is TGTGCCAGCAGTTACGGGACAGGGGGAGGAAACACCATATATTTT. Residues: CASSYGTGGGNTIYF.

The V call is TRBV4-1, the J call TRBJ2-7; 9 nucleotides agree with TRBD2. V was pared by 4 bases and J by 2 bases, with 9 bases of the junction left unmatched. The CDR3 spans 16 residues. CDR1 MGHRA and CDR2 YSYEKL come from the germline V gene. For the CDR3, the DNA is TGCGCCAGCAGCCGGGGACCGGGACTAGCCGCCTACGAGCAGTACTTC. It codes for CASSRGPGLAAYEQYF.

V usage is TRBV28 and J usage is TRBJ2-7; D gene ambiguous. V lost 1 base, J lost 0 bases, and 4 bases lay in between. The CDR3 spans 13 residues. Germline assignment: CDR1 MDHEN and CDR2 SYDVKM. The CDR3 reads CASSLSLSYEQYF. The CDR3 nucleotides are TGTGCCAGCAGTTTATCCCTCTCCTACGAGCAGTACTTC.

J is TRBJ2-3 and V is TRBV11-2; no reliable D call. This CDR3 spans 14 amino acids. CDR1 is SGHAT, CDR2 FQNNGV, per germline. V lost 3 bases and J lost 1, with 8 bases in between. The CDR3 nucleotides read TGTGCCAGCAGCTTGGGCGACCGCACAGATACGCAGTATTTT. Translated, it gives CASSLGDRTDTQYF.

This clone was observed a handful of times. The CDR3 DNA reads TGTGCCAGCTATGGACAGTCCTACGAGCAGTACTTC. Translating gives CASYGQSYEQYF. The chain uses TRBV18 and TRBJ2-7; TRBD1 is a possible D gene (6 bases). Trimming removed 7 bases at V and 1 base at J, with 8 bases between. Germline CDR1 is KGHSH and CDR2 is LQKENI. This CDR3 contains 12 residues.

On this clone itself: Distinct nucleotide sequences in the sample also encode this CDR3. The chain uses TRBV7-2 and TRBJ2-7, with D hard to call. The germline V gene has CDR1 SGHTA and CDR2 FQGNSA. The CDR3 is 12 residues long. V lost 4 bases to trimming and J lost 1 base, with 5 bases between them. The CDR3 DNA is TGTGCCAGCAGCTCCTCGTCCTACGAGCAGTACTTC. It yields the protein CASSSSSYEQYF.

The chain employs TRBV6-5 and TRBJ1-1, with D possibly matching TRBD1 (5 bases). This CDR3 comprises 13 residues. The germline gives CDR1 MNHEY, CDR2 SVGAGI. The V end lost 1 base, the J end lost 7 bases, and 10 bases lay between the germline ends. The CDR3 sequence is CASSYWQGSEAFF. The CDR3 DNA follows: TGTGCCAGCAGTTACTGGCAGGGTAGTGAAGCTTTCTTT.

This clone was seen just once. The gene calls are TRBV12-5 and TRBJ2-6; 7 nucleotides line up with TRBD1. V lost 1 base to trimming and J lost 3 bases; unmatched junction nucleotides: 6. This CDR3 comprises 17 residues. Germline assignment: CDR1 LGHNT and CDR2 FRNRAP. CDR3 in DNA: TGTGCTAGTGGTTTGGGCCAGGGGGAAGGTGGGGCCAACGTCCTGACTTTC. Protein sequence: CASGLGQGEGGANVLTF.

The chain has TRBV7-8 and TRBJ2-1; D might be TRBD2 (6 bases). Germline V CDR1 and CDR2: SGHVS, FQNEAQ. Trimming shortened V by 7 bases and J by 0 bases, and 10 bases separated the two germline ends. The CDR3 has 14 amino acids. CDR3 in DNA: TGTGCCAGCATCCGACTAGACTCCTACAATGAGCAGTTCTTC. It specifies CASIRLDSYNEQFF.

The chain recombines TRBV4-3 with TRBJ1-3; 12 bases map to TRBD1. This CDR3 region has 19 residues. Looked up from germline, CDR1 is LGHNA and CDR2 is YSLEER. V was pared by 0 bases and J by 7 bases, with 13 bases of the junction left unmatched. The CDR3 region has the DNA TGCGCCAGCAGCCAAGAAGTAGTCCTTTCGGGACAGGGGGCGAACACCATATATTTT. Translating gives CASSQEVVLSGQGANTIYF.

The CDR3 sequence is CAISSGSTNSPLHF. For the CDR3, the DNA is TGTGCCATCAGTTCCGGGTCCACTAATTCACCCCTCCACTTT. This chain links TRBV10-3 with TRBJ1-6; D gene ambiguous. CDR1 ENHRY and CDR2 SYGVKD come from the germline V gene. Between the trimmed V and J ends, which lost 5 bases and 6 bases, there was a span of 11 bases. The CDR3 spans 14 residues.

The chain joins TRBV14 to TRBJ2-1, with 8 positions matching TRBD1. The germline CDR1 and CDR2 sequences are SGHDN and FVKESK. The CDR3 spans 16 residues. Germline trimming cut 1 base from V and 6 bases from J; bases unmatched to any gene: 8. The CDR3 reads CASSQARGRSLNEQFF. The DNA of the CDR3 is TGTGCCAGCAGCCAAGCCAGGGGGCGCAGTCTCAATGAGCAGTTCTTC.